Shown below are 12 T cell receptor beta chains from a single sample sequenced in a study of CD8+ T cells in alopecia areata. Sequencing relied on a cDNA template that was reverse transcribed from extracted RNA. This table comes from immunoSEQ multiplex PCR, and its TCRdb copy is limited to in-frame clones, with some not included. This sample carries some 220,000 clones, 50% to 70% of them seen once, and the ten largest clones take more than 1.5%. Noted treatment: oral pan-JAK inhibitor, 5-10 mg twice daily. The sequenced sample was CD4+ T cells sorted from blood, obtained at week 4, from a patient treated with tofacitinib. These receptor sequences come from a human donor with alopecia areata.

The chain employs TRBV2 and TRBJ2-1; 9 bases match TRBD1. With 6 bases clipped from V and 3 bases from J, the junction kept 6 bases outside the gene matches. The CDR3 sequence is 15 residues long. Germline CDR1 SNHLY, CDR2 FYNNEI. As DNA, the CDR3 is TGTGCCAGCAGGGATACAGGGGGCAGCTACAATGAGCAGTTCTTC. Encoded protein: CASRDTGGSYNEQFF.

This clone was detected a few times. V is TRBV30 and J is TRBJ1-2; D is unresolved. Deletions cut 0 bases from V and 0 bases from J, with 8 bases between. Germline-derived CDR1 and CDR2 are GTSNPN and SVGIG (reference sequence). The CDR3 is 14 residues long. The CDR3 sequence: CAWSVGVANYGYTF. The CDR3 coding sequence is TGTGCCTGGAGTGTCGGGGTAGCTAACTATGGCTACACCTTC.

This clone was found a few times. This chain connects TRBV29-1 to TRBJ2-3, with 7 bases fitting TRBD1. The V and J ends lost 6 bases and 2 bases, in that order; junction bases with no gene match: 5. Looked up from germline, CDR1 is SQVTM and CDR2 is ANQGSEA. The CDR3 sequence is 13 residues long. The CDR3 DNA reads TGCAGCGTACAGGGGCGCACCACAGATACGCAGTATTTT. This encodes CSVQGRTTDTQYF.

V gene TRBV30 combines with J gene TRBJ2-1, with TRBD2 as a possible D gene (5 bases). Germline lookup yields CDR1 GTSNPN and CDR2 SVGIG (reference sequence). V gave up 0 bases and J gave up 5 bases, with 14 bases separating them. The CDR3 runs 15 residues. CDR3 residues: CAWSVRVGVNNEQFF. The CDR3 coding sequence is TGTGCCTGGAGTGTACGTGTCGGGGTCAACAATGAGCAGTTCTTC.

V and J are TRBV18 and TRBJ1-2, with 8 bases matching TRBD1. Germline CDR1 KGHSH, CDR2 LQKENI. CDR3 length: 13 amino acids. J gave up 7 bases and V 4 bases, and 5 bases lay outside the gene matches. Written as DNA, the CDR3 is TGTGCCAGCTCACAGCAGGGGGCTGCTGGCTACACCTTC. Its protein product is CASSQQGAAGYTF.

This clone was seen a few times. The chain is built from TRBV30 and TRBJ1-1; the D is unclear. Germline V lookup: CDR1 GTSNPN, CDR2 SVGIG (reference sequence). Trimming shortened V by 0 bases and J by 0 bases, and 11 bases separated the two germline ends. This CDR3 is built from 15 residues. The CDR3 DNA reads as TGTGCCTGGAGTGTATTTCCCGACTTGAACACTGAAGCTTTCTTT. This sequence encodes CAWSVFPDLNTEAFF.

As concerns this clone: This sample also contains other DNA sequences that code for the same CDR3. V gene TRBV30 combines with J gene TRBJ2-1; D is unresolved. Germline V gene lookup returns CDR1 GTSNPN and CDR2 SVGIG (reference sequence). This CDR3 has 8 amino acids. The V and J ends lost 4 bases and 8 bases respectively, with 0 bases between them. For the CDR3, the DNA is TGTGCCTGGAATGAGCAGTTCTTC. It encodes CAWNEQFF.

This chain links TRBV30 with TRBJ2-7, with 8 bases aligning to TRBD1. The CDR3 consists of 15 residues. The trim removed 0 bases at V and 0 bases at J, leaving 4 bases unmatched. Germline-derived CDR1 and CDR2 are GTSNPN and SVGIG (reference sequence). The CDR3 DNA reads TGTGCCTGGAGTGTTGCCGGGACAGGCTCCTACGAGCAGTACTTC. As protein: CAWSVAGTGSYEQYF.

This chain links TRBV12-5 with TRBJ1-1, with D possibly being TRBD1 (6 bases). In germline, CDR1 is LGHNT, CDR2 FRNRAP. Trimming took off 6 bases at V and 6 bases at J, with 17 bases between the two ends. The CDR3 covers 14 residues. The CDR3 DNA reads TGTGCTAGTGGAGACAGGCCGGCAGGGGCTGAAGCTTTCTTT. It yields the protein CASGDRPAGAEAFF.

The V gene is TRBV5-1, the J gene TRBJ2-1; 13 bases are shared with TRBD2. There are 15 residues in the CDR3. The germline V gene has CDR1 SGHRS and CDR2 YFSETQ. The V and J ends lost 4 bases and 7 bases, in that order; junction bases with no gene match: 5. The CDR3 sequence: CASSLGLAGDNEQFF. The CDR3 bases are TGCGCCAGCAGCCTTGGACTAGCGGGGGATAATGAGCAGTTCTTC.

DNA for the CDR3: TGTGCCAGCAGTGAAAGAGGGGGCGGCAATCAGCCCCAGCATTTT. Translated, it gives CASSERGGGNQPQHF. The J gene is TRBJ1-5, the V gene TRBV2, with TRBD1 matching over 7 bases. This CDR3 contains 15 residues. V was pared by 2 bases and J by 2 bases, with 3 bases of the junction left unmatched. Germline V CDR1 and CDR2: SNHLY, FYNNEI. Based on the CDR3 plus reference TRBV2 and TRBJ1-5, the full variable domain is EPEVTQTPSHQVTQMGQEVILRCVPISNHLYFYWYRQILGQKVEFLVSFYNNEISEKSEIFDDQFSVERPDGSNFTLKIRSTKLEDSAMYFCASSERGGGNQPQHFGDGTRLSIL.

V usage is TRBV10-1 and J usage is TRBJ1-3; tentatively, D is TRBD1 (6 bases). V was clipped by 10 bases and J by 0 bases, with 10 bases between them. The germline V gene has CDR1 WNHNN and CDR2 SYGVQD (reference sequence). The CDR3 extends over 13 amino acids. The CDR3 protein is CANRVPSGNTIYF. The CDR3 DNA reads as TGCGCCAACAGGGTCCCCTCTGGAAACACCATATATTTT.